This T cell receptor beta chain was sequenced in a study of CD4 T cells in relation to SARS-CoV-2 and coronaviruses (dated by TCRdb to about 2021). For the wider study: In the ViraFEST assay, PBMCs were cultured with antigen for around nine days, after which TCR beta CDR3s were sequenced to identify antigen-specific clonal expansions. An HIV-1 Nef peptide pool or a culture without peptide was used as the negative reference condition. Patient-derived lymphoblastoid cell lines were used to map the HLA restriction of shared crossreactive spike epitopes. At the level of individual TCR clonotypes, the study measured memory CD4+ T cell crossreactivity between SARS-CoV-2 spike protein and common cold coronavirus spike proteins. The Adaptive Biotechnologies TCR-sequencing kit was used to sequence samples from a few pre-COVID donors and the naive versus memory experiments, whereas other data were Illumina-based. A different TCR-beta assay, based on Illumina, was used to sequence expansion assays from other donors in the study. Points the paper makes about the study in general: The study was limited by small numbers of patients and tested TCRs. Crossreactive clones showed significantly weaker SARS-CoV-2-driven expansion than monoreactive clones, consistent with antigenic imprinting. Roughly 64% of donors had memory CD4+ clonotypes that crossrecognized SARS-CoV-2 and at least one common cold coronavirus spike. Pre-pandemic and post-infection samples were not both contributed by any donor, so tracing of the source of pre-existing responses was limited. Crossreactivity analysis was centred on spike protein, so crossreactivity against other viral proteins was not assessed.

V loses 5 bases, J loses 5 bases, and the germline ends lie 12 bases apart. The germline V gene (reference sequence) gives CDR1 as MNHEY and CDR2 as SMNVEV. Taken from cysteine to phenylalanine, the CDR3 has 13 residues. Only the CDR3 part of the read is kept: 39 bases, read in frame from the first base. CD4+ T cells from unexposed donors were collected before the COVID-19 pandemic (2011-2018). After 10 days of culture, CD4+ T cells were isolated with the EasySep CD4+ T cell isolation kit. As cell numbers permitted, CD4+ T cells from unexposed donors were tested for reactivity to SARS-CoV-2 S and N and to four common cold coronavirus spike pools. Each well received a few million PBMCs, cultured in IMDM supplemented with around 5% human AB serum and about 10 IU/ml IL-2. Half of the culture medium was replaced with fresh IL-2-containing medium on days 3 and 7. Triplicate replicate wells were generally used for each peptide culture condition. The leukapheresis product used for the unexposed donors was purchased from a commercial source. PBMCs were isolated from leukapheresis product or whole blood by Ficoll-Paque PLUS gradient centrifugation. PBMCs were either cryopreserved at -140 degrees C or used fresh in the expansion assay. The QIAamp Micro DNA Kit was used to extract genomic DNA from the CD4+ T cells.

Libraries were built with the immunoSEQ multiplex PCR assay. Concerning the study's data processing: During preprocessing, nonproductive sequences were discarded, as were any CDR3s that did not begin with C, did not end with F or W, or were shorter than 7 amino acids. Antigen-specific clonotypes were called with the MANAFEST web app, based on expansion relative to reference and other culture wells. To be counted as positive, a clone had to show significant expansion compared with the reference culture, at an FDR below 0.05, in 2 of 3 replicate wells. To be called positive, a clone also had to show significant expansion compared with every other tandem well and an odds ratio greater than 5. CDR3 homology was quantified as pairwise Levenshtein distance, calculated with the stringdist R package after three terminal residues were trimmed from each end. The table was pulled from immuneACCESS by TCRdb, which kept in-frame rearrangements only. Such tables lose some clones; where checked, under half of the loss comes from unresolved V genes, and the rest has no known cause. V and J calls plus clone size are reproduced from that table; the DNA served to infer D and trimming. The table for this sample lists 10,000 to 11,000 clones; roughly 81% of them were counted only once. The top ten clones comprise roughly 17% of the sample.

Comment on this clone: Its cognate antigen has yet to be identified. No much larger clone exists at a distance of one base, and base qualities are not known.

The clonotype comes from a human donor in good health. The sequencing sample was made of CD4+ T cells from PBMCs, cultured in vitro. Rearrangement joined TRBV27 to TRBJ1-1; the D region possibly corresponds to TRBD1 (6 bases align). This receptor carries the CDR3 CASSHREGTEAFF. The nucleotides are TGTGCCAGCAGTCACAGGGAGGGTACTGAAGCTTTCTTT.